These 6 T cell receptor beta chains were sequenced from one sample in a study of cytomegalovirus exposure and HLA in healthy donors. The PCR ran on 60 Vbeta and 13 Jbeta primers. TCRdb's copy holds only in-frame clones and misses some; the assay was immunoSEQ multiplex PCR. The table for this sample gives approximately 120,000 clones. Sequenced material: PBMCs. All receptors come from a woman in her sixties or seventies in good health and CMV-seronegative.

V usage is TRBV5-1 and J usage is TRBJ1-5; 11 nucleotides agree with TRBD1. The V gene's germline CDR1 is SGHRS and CDR2 YFSETQ. The junction had 3 bases not matched to a gene; V was cut back by 4 bases and J by 3 bases. CDR3 length: 15 residues. CDR3 DNA sequence: TGCGCCAGCAGCCGGACAGGGGGCAACAATCAGCCCCAGCATTTT. Translating it yields CASSRTGGNNQPQHF. The full variable domain, in which reference TRBV5-1 and TRBJ1-5 provide the parts outside the CDR3, is KAGVTQTPRYLIKTRGQQVTLSCSPISGHRSVSWYQQTPGQGLQFLFEYFSETQRNKGNFPGRFSGRQFSNSRSEMNVSTLELGDSALYLCASSRTGGNNQPQHFGDGTRLSIL.

The V gene is TRBV5-1, the J gene TRBJ2-1; TRBD2 might be the D (5 bases). Trimming took off 3 bases at V and 7 bases at J, with 14 bases between the two ends. The CDR3 extends over 14 amino acids. The germline V gene has CDR1 SGHRS and CDR2 YFSETQ. CDR3 region: CASSSGIGGNEQFF. CDR3 sequence (DNA): TGCGCCAGCAGCTCGGGCATAGGCGGGAATGAGCAGTTCTTC.

This chain's CDR3 is CASSLQGGEQYF. The DNA for the CDR3 is TGTGCCAGCAGCTTACAGGGTGGCGAGCAGTACTTC. V usage is TRBV7-6 and J usage is TRBJ2-7; TRBD1 is a possible D gene (5 bases). V lost 2 bases and J lost 6, with 8 bases in between. CDR1 is SGHVS and CDR2 is FNYEAQ in the germline V gene. The CDR3 runs 12 residues.

The chain is built from TRBV4-2 and TRBJ2-3; TRBD2 aligns across 13 bases. Germline values: CDR1 LGHNA, CDR2 YNFKEQ. This CDR3 has 17 amino acids. The trim removed 4 bases at V and 6 bases at J, leaving 10 bases unmatched. The CDR3 sequence is CASSLRTSGGRGDTQYF. The CDR3 DNA follows: TGTGCCAGCAGCCTCAGGACTAGCGGGGGCCGGGGGGATACGCAGTATTTT.

The chain carries TRBV4-1 and TRBJ1-5; TRBD1 agrees at 7 bases. CDR1 is MGHRA, CDR2 YSYEKL, per germline. Trimming took 0 bases from V and 2 from J; bases not matched to a gene: 10. The CDR3 runs to 18 residues. This CDR3 is CASSQESRGPGRNQPQHF. CDR3 in DNA: TGCGCCAGCAGCCAAGAATCAAGGGGGCCTGGTCGCAATCAGCCCCAGCATTTT.

This sequence joins TRBV6-5 and TRBJ2-7; 9 positions agree with TRBD1. Germline-derived CDR1 and CDR2 are MNHEY and SVGAGI. The CDR3 runs to 16 residues. V was clipped by 0 bases and J by 3 bases; unmatched bases: 6. CDR3 coding DNA: TGTGCCAGCAGTTACTCGGTCCACAGGGGGCTCTACGAGCAGTACTTC. Amino acid sequence: CASSYSVHRGLYEQYF.